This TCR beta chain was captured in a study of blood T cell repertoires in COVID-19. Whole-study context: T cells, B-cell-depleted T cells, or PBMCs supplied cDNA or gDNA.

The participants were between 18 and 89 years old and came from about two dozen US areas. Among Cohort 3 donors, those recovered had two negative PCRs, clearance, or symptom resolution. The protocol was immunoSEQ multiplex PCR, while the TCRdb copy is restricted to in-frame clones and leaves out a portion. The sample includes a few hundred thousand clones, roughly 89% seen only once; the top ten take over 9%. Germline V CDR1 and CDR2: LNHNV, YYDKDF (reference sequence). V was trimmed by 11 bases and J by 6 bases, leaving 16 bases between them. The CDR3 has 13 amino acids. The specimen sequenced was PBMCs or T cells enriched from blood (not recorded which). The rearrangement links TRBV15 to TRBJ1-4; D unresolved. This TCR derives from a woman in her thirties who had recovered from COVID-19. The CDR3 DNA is TGTGCCTCCCAAAGAGGGTTTGATGAAAAACTGTTTTTT. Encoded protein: CASQRGFDEKLFF.